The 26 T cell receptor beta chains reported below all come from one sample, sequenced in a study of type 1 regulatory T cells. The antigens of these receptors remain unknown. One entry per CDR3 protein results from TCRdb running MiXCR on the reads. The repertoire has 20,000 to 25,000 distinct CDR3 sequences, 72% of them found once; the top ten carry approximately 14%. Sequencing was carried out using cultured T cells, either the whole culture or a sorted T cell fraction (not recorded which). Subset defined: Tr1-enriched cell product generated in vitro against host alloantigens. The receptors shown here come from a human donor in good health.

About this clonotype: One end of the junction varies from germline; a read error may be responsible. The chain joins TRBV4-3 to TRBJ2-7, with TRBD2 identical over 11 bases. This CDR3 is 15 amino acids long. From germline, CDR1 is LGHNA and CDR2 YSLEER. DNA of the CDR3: TGCGCCAGCAGCCAGCAACTAGCGGGGGACTACGAGAAGTACTTC. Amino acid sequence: CASSQQLAGDYEKYF.

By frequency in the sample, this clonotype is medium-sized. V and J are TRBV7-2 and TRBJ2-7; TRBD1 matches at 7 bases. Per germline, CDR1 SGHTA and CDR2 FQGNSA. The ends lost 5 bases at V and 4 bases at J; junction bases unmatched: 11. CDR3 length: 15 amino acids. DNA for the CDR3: TGTGCCAGCAGCCCGTGGGAACAGGGGACGTACGAGCAGTACTTC. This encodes CASSPWEQGTYEQYF.

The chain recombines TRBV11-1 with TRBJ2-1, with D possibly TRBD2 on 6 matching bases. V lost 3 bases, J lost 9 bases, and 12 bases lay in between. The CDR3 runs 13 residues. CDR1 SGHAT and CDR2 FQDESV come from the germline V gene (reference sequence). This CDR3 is CASSFSSDTEQFF. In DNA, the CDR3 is TGTGCCAGCAGCTTTTCTAGCGATACTGAGCAGTTCTTC.

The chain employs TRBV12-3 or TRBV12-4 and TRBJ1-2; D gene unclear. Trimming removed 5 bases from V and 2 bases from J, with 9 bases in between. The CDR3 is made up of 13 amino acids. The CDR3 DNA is TGTGCCAGCAGTATTGGAGGGAACTATGGCTACACCTTC. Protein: CASSIGGNYGYTF.

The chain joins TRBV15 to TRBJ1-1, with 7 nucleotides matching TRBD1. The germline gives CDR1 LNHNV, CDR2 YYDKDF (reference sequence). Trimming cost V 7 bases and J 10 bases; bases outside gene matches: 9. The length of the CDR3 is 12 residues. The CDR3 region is CATTQGEGVAFF. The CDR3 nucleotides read TGTGCCACCACCCAGGGGGAAGGGGTAGCTTTCTTT.

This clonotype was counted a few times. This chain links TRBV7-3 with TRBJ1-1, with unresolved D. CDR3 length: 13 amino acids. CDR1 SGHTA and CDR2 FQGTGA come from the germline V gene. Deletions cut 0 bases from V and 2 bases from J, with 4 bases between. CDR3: CASSLTINTEAFF. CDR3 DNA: TGTGCCAGCAGCTTAACGATCAACACTGAAGCTTTCTTT.

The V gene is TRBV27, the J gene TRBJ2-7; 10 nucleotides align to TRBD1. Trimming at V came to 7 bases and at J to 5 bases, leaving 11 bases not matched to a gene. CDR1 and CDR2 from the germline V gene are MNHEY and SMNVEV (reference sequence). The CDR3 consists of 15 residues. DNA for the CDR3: TGTGCCAGCACAACAAGACAGGGGGCAATGCACGAGCAGTACTTC. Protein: CASTTRQGAMHEQYF.

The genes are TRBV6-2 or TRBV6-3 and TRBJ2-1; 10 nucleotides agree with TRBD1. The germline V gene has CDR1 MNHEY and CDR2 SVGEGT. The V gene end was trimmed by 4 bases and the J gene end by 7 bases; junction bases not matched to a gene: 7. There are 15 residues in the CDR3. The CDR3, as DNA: TGTGCCAGCAGTTCCGCCGGGACAGGGGTAAATGAGCAGTTCTTC. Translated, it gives CASSSAGTGVNEQFF.

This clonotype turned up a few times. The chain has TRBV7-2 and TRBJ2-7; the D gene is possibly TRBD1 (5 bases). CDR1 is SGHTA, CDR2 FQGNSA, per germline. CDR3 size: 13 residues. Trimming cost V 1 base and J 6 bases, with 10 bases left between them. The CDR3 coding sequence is TGTGCCAGCAGCTTAGTCAGCCAGGGCGAGCAGTACTTC. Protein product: CASSLVSQGEQYF.

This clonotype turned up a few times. The CDR3, as DNA: TGTGCCAGCACCCCCCAAAGGGGGTTAAGCACTGAAGCTTTCTTT. This codes for CASTPQRGLSTEAFF. The rearrangement uses TRBV12-3 or TRBV12-4 and TRBJ1-1; the D gene is possibly TRBD1 (6 bases). CDR3 length: 15 amino acids. V shed 7 bases and J shed 4 bases, with 19 bases lying between them.

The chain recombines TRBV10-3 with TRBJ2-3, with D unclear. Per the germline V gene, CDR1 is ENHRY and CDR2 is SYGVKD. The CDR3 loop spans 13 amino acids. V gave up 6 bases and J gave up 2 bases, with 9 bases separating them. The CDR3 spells CAISDTSTDTQYF. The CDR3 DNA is TGTGCCATCAGCGACACCTCCACAGATACGCAGTATTTT.

The CDR3 loop reads CASTPSAGVDEQFF. The CDR3 DNA follows: TGCGCCAGCACCCCATCGGCGGGGGTCGATGAGCAGTTCTTC. The rearrangement joins TRBV5-1 to TRBJ2-1; 7 bases agree with TRBD2. Germline CDR1 is SGHRS and CDR2 is YFSETQ. V lost 6 bases and J lost 8; bases outside the gene matches: 11. The CDR3 totals 14 residues.

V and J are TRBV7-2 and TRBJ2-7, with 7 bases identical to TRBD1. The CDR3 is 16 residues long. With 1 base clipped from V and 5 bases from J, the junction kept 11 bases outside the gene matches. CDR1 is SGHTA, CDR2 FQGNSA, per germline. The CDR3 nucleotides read TGTGCCAGCAGCTTAGACAGGGTTCAGGGGGTCCACGAGCAGTACTTC. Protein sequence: CASSLDRVQGVHEQYF.

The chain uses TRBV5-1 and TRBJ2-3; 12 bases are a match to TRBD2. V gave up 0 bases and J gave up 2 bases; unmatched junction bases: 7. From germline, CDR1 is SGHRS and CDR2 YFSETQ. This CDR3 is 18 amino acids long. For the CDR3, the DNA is TGCGCCAGCAGCTTGGTGGCTCTAGCGGGGGGGCACACAGATACGCAGTATTTT. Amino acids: CASSLVALAGGHTDTQYF.

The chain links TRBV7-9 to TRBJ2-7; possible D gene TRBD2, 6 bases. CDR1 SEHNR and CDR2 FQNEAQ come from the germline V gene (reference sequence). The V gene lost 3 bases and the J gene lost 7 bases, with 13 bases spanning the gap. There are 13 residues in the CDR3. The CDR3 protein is CASSFYSAGEQYF. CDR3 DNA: TGTGCCAGCAGCTTTTATAGTGCGGGGGAGCAGTACTTC.

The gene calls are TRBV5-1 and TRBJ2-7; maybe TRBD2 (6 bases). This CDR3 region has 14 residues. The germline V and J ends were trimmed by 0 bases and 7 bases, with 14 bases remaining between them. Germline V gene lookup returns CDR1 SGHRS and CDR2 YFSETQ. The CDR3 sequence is CASSLGDLANEQYF. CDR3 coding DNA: TGCGCCAGCAGCTTGGGCGACCTAGCGAATGAGCAGTACTTC.

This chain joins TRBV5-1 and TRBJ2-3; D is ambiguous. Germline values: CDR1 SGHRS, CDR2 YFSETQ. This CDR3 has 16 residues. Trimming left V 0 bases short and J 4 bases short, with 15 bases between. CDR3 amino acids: CASSLEGLSNADTQYF. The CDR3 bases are TGCGCCAGCAGCTTGGAAGGTTTAAGTAATGCAGATACGCAGTATTTT.

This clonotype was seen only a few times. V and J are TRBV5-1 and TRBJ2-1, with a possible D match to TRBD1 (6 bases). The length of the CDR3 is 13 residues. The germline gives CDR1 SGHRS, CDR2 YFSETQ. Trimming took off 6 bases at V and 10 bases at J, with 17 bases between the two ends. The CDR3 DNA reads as TGCGCCAGCACTGTACAGGGCGCCGTGGAGCAGTTCTTC. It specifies CASTVQGAVEQFF.

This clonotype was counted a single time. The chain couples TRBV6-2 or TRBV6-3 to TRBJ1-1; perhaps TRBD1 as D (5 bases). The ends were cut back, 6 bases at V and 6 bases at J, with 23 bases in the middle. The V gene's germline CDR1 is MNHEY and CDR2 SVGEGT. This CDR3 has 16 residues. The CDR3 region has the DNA TGTGCCAGCAGCCGAATCGGGACCTCGATCGGCGCTGAAGCTTTCTTT. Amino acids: CASSRIGTSIGAEAFF.

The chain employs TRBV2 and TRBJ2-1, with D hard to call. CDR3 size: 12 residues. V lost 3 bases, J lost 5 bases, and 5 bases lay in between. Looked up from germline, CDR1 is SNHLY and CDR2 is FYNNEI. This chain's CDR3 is CASSEADNEQFF. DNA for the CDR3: TGTGCCAGCAGTGAGGCAGACAATGAGCAGTTCTTC.

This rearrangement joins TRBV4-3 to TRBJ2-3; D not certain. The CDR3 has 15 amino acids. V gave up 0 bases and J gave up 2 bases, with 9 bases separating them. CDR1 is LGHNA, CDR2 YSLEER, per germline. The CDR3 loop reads CASSQDWQFTDTQYF. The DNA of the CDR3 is TGCGCCAGCAGCCAAGATTGGCAGTTCACAGATACGCAGTATTTT.

The CDR3 DNA sequence: TGCAGTGCTAGGGGACTGATGGGGGGCGCATTTCTTGAGCAGTTCTTC. It translates to CSARGLMGGAFLEQFF. This chain uses TRBV20-1 with TRBJ2-1; tentatively, D is TRBD1 or TRBD2 (6 bases each). The V end lost 3 bases, the J end lost 9 bases, and 24 bases lay between the germline ends. This CDR3 contains 16 residues. Germline assignment: CDR1 DFQATT and CDR2 SNEGSKA (reference sequence).

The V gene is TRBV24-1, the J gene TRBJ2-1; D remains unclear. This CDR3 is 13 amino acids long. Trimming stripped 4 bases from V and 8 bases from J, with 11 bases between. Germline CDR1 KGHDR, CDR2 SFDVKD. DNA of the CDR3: TGTGCCACCAGTGACCAGCCAAGGCATGAGCAGTTCTTC. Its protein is CATSDQPRHEQFF.

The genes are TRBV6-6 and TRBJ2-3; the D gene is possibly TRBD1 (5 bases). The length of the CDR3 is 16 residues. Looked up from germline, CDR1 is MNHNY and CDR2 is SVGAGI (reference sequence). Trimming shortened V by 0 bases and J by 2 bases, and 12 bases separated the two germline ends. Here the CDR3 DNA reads TGTGCCAGCAGTTACTCGACCAGGGCGCCCACAGATACGCAGTATTTT. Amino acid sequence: CASSYSTRAPTDTQYF.

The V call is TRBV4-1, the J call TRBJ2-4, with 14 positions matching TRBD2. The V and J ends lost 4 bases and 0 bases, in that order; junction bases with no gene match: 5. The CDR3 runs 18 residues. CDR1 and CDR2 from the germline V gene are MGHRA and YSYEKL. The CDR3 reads CASSPGLAGGLAKNIQYF. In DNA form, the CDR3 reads TGCGCCAGCAGCCCCGGACTAGCGGGGGGACTAGCCAAAAACATTCAGTACTTC.

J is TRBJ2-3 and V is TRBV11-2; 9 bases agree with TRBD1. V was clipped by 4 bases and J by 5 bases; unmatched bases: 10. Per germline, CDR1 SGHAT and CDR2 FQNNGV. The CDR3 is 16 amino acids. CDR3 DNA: TGTGCCAGCAGCTACTTGACAGGGGGTAGGGGAGATACGCAGTATTTT. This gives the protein CASSYLTGGRGDTQYF.